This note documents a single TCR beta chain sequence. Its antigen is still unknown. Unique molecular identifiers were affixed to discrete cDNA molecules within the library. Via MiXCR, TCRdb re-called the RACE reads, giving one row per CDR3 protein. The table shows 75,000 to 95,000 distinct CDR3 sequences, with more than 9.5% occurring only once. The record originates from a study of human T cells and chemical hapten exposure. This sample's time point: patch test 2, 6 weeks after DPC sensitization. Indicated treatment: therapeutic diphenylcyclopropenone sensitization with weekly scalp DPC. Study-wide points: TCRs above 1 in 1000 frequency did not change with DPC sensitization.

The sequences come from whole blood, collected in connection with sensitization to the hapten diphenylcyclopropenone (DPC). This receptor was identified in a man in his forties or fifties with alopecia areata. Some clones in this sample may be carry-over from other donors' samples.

The CDR3 bases are TGTGCCAGCAGCGGGGGGACAGGGGTCAATCAGCCCCAGCATTTT. Residues: CASSGGTGVNQPQHF. The chain links TRBV6-1 to TRBJ1-5; 10 bases agree with TRBD1. The CDR3 consists of 15 residues. The V and J ends lost 6 bases and 3 bases, in that order; junction bases with no gene match: 5. Germline CDR1 reads MNHNS; CDR2 reads SASEGT.